This T cell receptor (beta chain) was recorded in a study of blood T cell repertoires in COVID-19. For the study at large: Samples of COVID-19 (acute and convalescent) were obtained from the United States, Italy and Spain.

V lost 7 bases to trimming and J lost 4 bases, with 10 bases between them. The CDR3 is 12 amino acids. Germline loops: CDR1 SNHLY, CDR2 FYNNEI. In the original processing: Amplifying reference gene primers gave estimates of nucleated cell counts. Sequenced by immunoSEQ multiplex PCR; TCRdb stores in-frame clones only, minus some. V, J and clone size reflect that table, while D and trimming were determined from the DNA. Here the sample spans about 140,000 clones, 77% being singletons. The source is a woman aged 45-65 years with active or convalescent COVID-19. The V call is TRBV2, the J call TRBJ1-2; D is possibly TRBD1 (5 bases). Sample: peripheral blood. The CDR3 loop reads CASTSGGYGYTF. The DNA of the CDR3 is TGTGCCAGCACGTCGGGGGGCTATGGCTACACCTTC.